This T cell receptor (beta chain) was profiled in a study of T-cell memory formation after mild COVID-19. Whole-study context: The two donors had largely donor-specific TCR clusters. General study points: Clones from the second wave (peaking day 37) had unconfirmed SARS-CoV-2 specificity. For contracting clones, CD4+ ones sat mainly in CM and EM, CD8+ in EMRA.

Sample barcodes and UMIs were carried by the TCR alpha and TCR beta cDNA libraries that 5'RACE generated with constant-segment primers. From the 5' RACE reads, TCRdb called clonotypes with MiXCR, one entry per CDR3 protein. The profile covers 55,000 to 80,000 distinct CDR3 sequences, with about 9.4% appearing a single time and approximately 1.1% taken by the ten largest. This clonotype was counted a few times. The target antigen is unknown. The trim removed 0 bases at V and 10 bases at J, leaving 7 bases unmatched. From germline, CDR1 is SGHRS and CDR2 YFSETQ. The CDR3 covers 14 residues. The clonotype originates from a man between 18 and 29 years old who had mild COVID-19 (a few samples of this study predate the infection). Cell type and time point are not known. Sequenced: PBMCs or a T cell subset sorted from them (not recorded which). The rearrangement joins TRBV5-1 to TRBJ2-1; 7 nucleotides match TRBD2. CDR3 residues: CASSLGTSFGEQFF. CDR3 nucleotides: TGCGCCAGCAGCTTGGGGACTAGTTTTGGAGAGCAGTTCTTC.